The 16 T cell receptor beta chains listed next were all sequenced from one sample in a study of shared clonotypes between healthy human individuals. The assay was immunoSEQ multiplex PCR, and TCRdb's table has in-frame clones only and misses some. This table holds roughly 2.5 million clones, just over 90% found once. Sequencing was performed on naive CD4+ T cells sorted from blood. Subset indicated: CD45RA+ positively selected. The source of these receptors is a man between 18 and 35 years old in good health.

Remarks on this clone: This CDR3 is also generated by other DNA sequences in the sample. The chain carries TRBV9 and TRBJ2-7; D perhaps matches TRBD2 (5 bases). CDR3 length equals 14 residues. V was trimmed by 0 bases and J by 3 bases, leaving 10 bases between them. CDR1 is SGDLS, CDR2 YYNGEE, per germline. CDR3 sequence (DNA): TGTGCCAGCAGCGTAGATGCGGGCCGCTACGAGCAGTACTTC. It yields the protein CASSVDAGRYEQYF.

The rearrangement uses TRBV2 and TRBJ1-5; tentatively, D is TRBD1 (6 bases). The V end lost 6 bases, the J end lost 3 bases, and 12 bases lay between the germline ends. The germline V gene encodes CDR1 SNHLY and CDR2 FYNNEI. The CDR3 has 14 residues. Here the CDR3 DNA reads TGTGCCAGCAGGAGGGACATGTTCAATCAGCCCCAGCATTTT. The encoded protein is CASRRDMFNQPQHF.

This sequence joins TRBV7-8 and TRBJ2-1, with TRBD2 identical over 8 bases. Per the germline V gene, CDR1 is SGHVS and CDR2 is FQNEAQ. V shed 2 bases, J shed 6 bases, and the junction held 6 bases outside the gene matches. The CDR3 spans 15 residues. This CDR3 reads CASSLRWLAGNEQFF. The CDR3 DNA follows: TGTGCCAGCAGCTTAAGGTGGCTAGCGGGCAATGAGCAGTTCTTC.

This clone was seen once. Other DNA sequences in the same sample also yield this CDR3. The rearrangement links TRBV18 to TRBJ1-1; 7 bases map to TRBD1. Germline trimming cut 4 bases from V and 0 bases from J; bases unmatched to any gene: 2. The germline V gene has CDR1 KGHSH and CDR2 LQKENI. The CDR3 is 14 residues long. CDR3 nucleotide sequence: TGTGCCAGCTCACTAGGGACAGTGAACACTGAAGCTTTCTTT. This encodes CASSLGTVNTEAFF.

The rearrangement links TRBV28 to TRBJ2-7; 8 bases line up with TRBD2. This CDR3 spans 15 amino acids. J gave up 7 bases and V 5 bases, and 13 bases lay outside the gene matches. CDR1 and CDR2 from the germline V gene are MDHEN and SYDVKM. The DNA for the CDR3 is TGTGCCAGCAGTGCCGGCAGGCGGGGGGCGGGGGAGCAGTACTTC. Translated: CASSAGRRGAGEQYF.

V is TRBV28 and J is TRBJ2-1, with 9 bases lining up with TRBD2. The junction had 7 bases not matched to a gene; V was cut back by 3 bases and J by 10 bases. CDR3 length: 14 residues. Germline lookup yields CDR1 MDHEN and CDR2 SYDVKM. The CDR3 DNA is TGTGCCAGCAGTTTCAGCGGGGGGATAATCGAGCAGTTCTTC. It encodes CASSFSGGIIEQFF.

This clone has only a few counts. The chain is built from TRBV27 and TRBJ1-3; 9 nucleotides agree with TRBD1. Trimming removed 5 bases from V and 0 bases from J; junction bases left unmatched: 8. This CDR3 is built from 17 residues. Germline CDR1 and CDR2: MNHEY and SMNVEV (reference sequence). CDR3 DNA: TGTGCCAGCAGTCCGCGGACAGGGGCCGTCTCTGGAAACACCATATATTTT. Protein sequence: CASSPRTGAVSGNTIYF.

The rearrangement uses TRBV7-2 and TRBJ2-5; maybe TRBD2 (6 bases). This CDR3 is built from 17 residues. Trimming pared 4 bases from V and 5 bases from J, leaving 23 bases between. Germline-derived CDR1 and CDR2 are SGHTA and FQGNSA. CDR3: CASSSLKAGLRGETQYF. The CDR3, as DNA: TGTGCCAGCAGCTCGCTAAAAGCGGGCCTCCGGGGGGAGACCCAGTACTTC.

Comment on this clone: Additional DNA sequences in this sample encode the identical CDR3. The chain uses TRBV5-1 and TRBJ2-6, with D tentatively TRBD1 (6 bases). Germline CDR1 and CDR2: SGHRS and YFSETQ. This CDR3 region has 16 residues. V was pared by 4 bases and J by 0 bases, with 11 bases between. Here the CDR3 DNA reads TGCGCCAGCAGCCTGACAGGAGACTCTGGGGCCAACGTCCTGACTTTC. It translates to CASSLTGDSGANVLTF.

The chain links TRBV29-1 to TRBJ1-2, with D possibly TRBD1 on 5 matching bases. The CDR3 sequence is 13 residues long. Trimming cost V 4 bases and J 4 bases, with 13 bases left between them. The germline V gene encodes CDR1 SQVTM and CDR2 ANQGSEA. CDR3 nucleotide sequence: TGCAGCGTTGTATGGACGGGGGTCTATGGCTACACCTTC. Translation gives CSVVWTGVYGYTF.

This clone was seen once. The rearrangement links TRBV4-3 to TRBJ2-3; no clear D gene. CDR3 length: 16 amino acids. Between the trimmed V and J ends, which lost 0 bases and 2 bases, there was a span of 12 bases. CDR1 is LGHNA and CDR2 is YSLEER in the germline V gene. CDR3 sequence reads: CASSQDFGQITDTQYF. CDR3 sequence (DNA): TGCGCCAGCAGCCAAGATTTTGGGCAGATCACAGATACGCAGTATTTT.

The chain is built from TRBV6-1 and TRBJ1-4; possibly TRBD1 for D (5 bases). Deletions cut 7 bases from V and 4 bases from J, with 13 bases between. This CDR3 spans 14 amino acids. The germline CDR1 and CDR2 sequences are MNHNS and SASEGT. The CDR3 loop is CASNPSRGNEKLFF. Written as DNA, the CDR3 is TGTGCCAGCAACCCTTCTAGGGGTAATGAAAAACTGTTTTTT.

J is TRBJ2-2 and V is TRBV6-1; D ambiguous. Germline V gene sequence: CDR1 MNHNS, CDR2 SASEGT. This CDR3 has 13 amino acids. Trimming removed 1 base at V and 6 bases at J, with 6 bases between. CDR3: CASSEVPAGELFF. The DNA for the CDR3 is TGTGCCAGCAGTGAAGTACCAGCCGGGGAGCTGTTTTTT.

This clone was counted a few times. The V call is TRBV29-1, the J call TRBJ1-5; no definite D call. The germline V gene has CDR1 SQVTM and CDR2 ANQGSEA. CDR3 length: 12 amino acids. Trimming removed 5 bases from V and 3 bases from J, with 8 bases in between. DNA of the CDR3: TGCAGCGTTTCGTCTTTCAATCAGCCCCAGCATTTT. As protein: CSVSSFNQPQHF.

The CDR3 sequence: CASSPQGLNNEQFF. The CDR3 bases are TGTGCCAGCTCACCACAGGGACTAAACAATGAGCAGTTCTTC. The chain uses TRBV18 and TRBJ2-1, with 7 positions matching TRBD2. Trimming at V came to 1 base and at J to 5 bases, leaving 2 bases not matched to a gene. The V gene's germline CDR1 is KGHSH and CDR2 LQKENI. This CDR3 is 14 amino acids long. The full variable domain, with the rest looked up from reference TRBV18 and TRBJ2-1, is NAGVMQNPRHLVRRRGQEARLRCSPMKGHSHVYWYRQLPEEGLKFMVYLQKENIIDESGMPKERFSAEFPKEGPSILRIQQVVRGDSAAYFCASSPQGLNNEQFFGPGTRLTVL.

The chain is built from TRBV2 and TRBJ1-1; TRBD1 might be the D (6 bases). CDR3 size: 15 residues. V was shortened by 6 bases and J by 6 bases, with 20 bases between the two germline ends. In germline, CDR1 is SNHLY, CDR2 FYNNEI. The CDR3 sequence is CASRRGKGGRPEAFF. The CDR3 DNA is TGTGCCAGCAGGAGAGGGAAAGGGGGTAGGCCTGAAGCTTTCTTT. Drawing the rest from reference TRBV2 and TRBJ1-1, the complete variable domain is EPEVTQTPSHQVTQMGQEVILRCVPISNHLYFYWYRQILGQKVEFLVSFYNNEISEKSEIFDDQFSVERPDGSNFTLKIRSTKLEDSAMYFCASRRGKGGRPEAFFGQGTRLTVV.